The 17 T cell receptor beta chains given below trace back to one sample, sequenced in a study of immune evolution from preneoplasia to lung adenocarcinoma. Generated by immunoSEQ multiplex PCR, the TCRdb table keeps only in-frame clones and is missing some. The sample includes some 10,000 clones, 82% seen only once; the top ten take more than 3%. The sequenced sample was FFPE minimally invasive lung adenocarcinoma tissue. All receptors derive from a person aged 65 to 79 with lung adenocarcinoma.

The V call is TRBV6-1, the J call TRBJ2-1; D unresolved. V lost 0 bases, J lost 6 bases, and 12 bases lay in between. The CDR3 runs to 15 residues. CDR1 and CDR2 (germline): MNHNS, SASEGT. The CDR3 region has the DNA TGTGCCAGCAGTGAAGCGGTGGCTGCCGCCAATGAGCAGTTCTTC. Residues: CASSEAVAAANEQFF.

This rearrangement joins TRBV10-3 to TRBJ1-5; possible D gene TRBD1, 5 bases. Per the germline V gene, CDR1 is ENHRY and CDR2 is SYGVKD. Trimming took off 2 bases at V and 7 bases at J, with 18 bases between the two ends. CDR3 length: 16 amino acids. The CDR3 bases are TGTGCCATCAGTGAGGGGGCCATACCCCAAAGCCAGCCCCAGCATTTT. Amino acid sequence: CAISEGAIPQSQPQHF.

The chain links TRBV29-1 to TRBJ1-2; D not certain. The CDR3 contains 13 residues. Germline V CDR1 and CDR2: SQVTM, ANQGSEA. Trimming removed 0 bases at V and 5 bases at J, with 10 bases between. DNA for the CDR3: TGCAGCGTTGAAGATAGATGGGAGTATGGCTACACCTTC. This codes for CSVEDRWEYGYTF.

This chain joins TRBV7-2 and TRBJ1-6; TRBD1 is a possible D gene (5 bases). Trimming left V 5 bases short and J 5 bases short, with 10 bases between. CDR1 SGHTA and CDR2 FQGNSA come from the germline V gene. The CDR3 extends over 14 amino acids. CDR3 residues: CASSRGPHNSPLHF. The CDR3 region has the DNA TGTGCCAGCAGCCGGGGACCTCATAATTCACCCCTCCACTTT.

The genes are TRBV28 and TRBJ2-1, with TRBD2 matching over 8 bases. Germline V gene sequence: CDR1 MDHEN, CDR2 SYDVKM. Losses at the gene ends were 5 bases for V and 6 bases for J; bases not matched to a gene: 9. This CDR3 is built from 15 residues. In nucleotides, the CDR3 is TGTGCCAGCAGTCTCCGGGGGGGGCCAAGCAATGAGCAGTTCTTC. As protein: CASSLRGGPSNEQFF.

The rearrangement uses TRBV18 and TRBJ1-1; D ambiguous. The germline gives CDR1 KGHSH, CDR2 LQKENI. Trimming took off 8 bases at V and 1 base at J, with 17 bases between the two ends. This CDR3 is built from 15 residues. The CDR3 loop reads CASLNWADPNTEAFF. The CDR3, as DNA: TGTGCCAGCCTAAACTGGGCCGACCCGAACACTGAAGCTTTCTTT.

The chain links TRBV18 to TRBJ1-1; possible D gene TRBD1, 5 bases. This CDR3 contains 16 residues. Per the germline V gene, CDR1 is KGHSH and CDR2 is LQKENI. With 0 bases removed from V and 5 bases from J, the gap between germline ends came to 16 bases. This CDR3 reads CASSPPNTEGRTEAFF. In DNA, the CDR3 is TGTGCCAGCTCACCACCGAATACGGAGGGGAGAACTGAAGCTTTCTTT.

This clone appeared a few times. The gene calls are TRBV28 and TRBJ1-1; no reliable D call. Germline-derived CDR1 and CDR2 are MDHEN and SYDVKM. Trimming took 10 bases from V and 11 from J, leaving 14 bases between them. The CDR3 sequence is 10 residues long. CDR3 nucleotide sequence: TGTGCCACCCTCCGCCTGGGGGCTTTCTTT. This sequence encodes CATLRLGAFF.

This clone turned up a few times. CDR3 bases: TGTGCCAGCAGTTCGGGCGGGGGGGCTTCTGGAGATACGCAGTATTTT. Encoded protein: CASSSGGGASGDTQYF. The gene calls are TRBV7-2 and TRBJ2-3; 9 bases agree with TRBD2. Germline lookup yields CDR1 SGHTA and CDR2 FQGNSA. This CDR3 is built from 16 residues. V shed 6 bases, J shed 5 bases, and the junction held 12 bases outside the gene matches.

The rearrangement links TRBV7-3 to TRBJ2-1; 8 bases align to TRBD2. CDR1 is SGHTA and CDR2 is FQGTGA in the germline V gene. V shed 0 bases, J shed 2 bases, and the junction held 0 bases outside the gene matches. The CDR3 totals 15 residues. The CDR3 loop reads CASSLTSGTYNEQFF. The CDR3 bases are TGTGCCAGCAGCTTAACTAGCGGGACCTACAATGAGCAGTTCTTC.

V is TRBV15 and J is TRBJ2-3; a weak D match, TRBD2 (6 bases). The CDR3 is made up of 15 amino acids. With 5 bases removed from V and 0 bases from J, the gap between germline ends came to 12 bases. Germline CDR1 is LNHNV and CDR2 is YYDKDF (reference sequence). CDR3 loop: CATSAGRVSTDTQYF. Written as DNA, the CDR3 is TGTGCCACCAGCGCGGGGCGAGTAAGCACAGATACGCAGTATTTT.

A few counts support this clone. The chain is built from TRBV25-1 and TRBJ2-1; D is undetermined. V was shortened by 5 bases and J by 7 bases, with 6 bases between the two germline ends. The CDR3 runs 11 residues. Germline V gene lookup returns CDR1 MGHDK and CDR2 SYGVNS. The CDR3 bases are TGTGCCAGCAGTCATGGAAATGAGCAGTTCTTC. This translates into CASSHGNEQFF. Combining the CDR3 with reference TRBV25-1 and TRBJ2-1 gives the whole variable domain EADIYQTPRYLVIGTGKKITLECSQTMGHDKMYWYQQDPGMELHLIHYSYGVNSTEKGDLSSESTVSRIRTEHFPLTLESARPSHTSQYLCASSHGNEQFFGPGTRLTVL.

The chain combines TRBV7-3 with TRBJ2-3; D may be TRBD2 (5 bases). Germline CDR1 and CDR2: SGHTA and FQGTGA. This CDR3 has 15 residues. The germline V and J ends were trimmed by 5 bases and 0 bases, with 12 bases remaining between them. The CDR3 nucleotides are TGTGCCAGCAGCAGAGGGCCGGGGAGCACAGATACGCAGTATTTT. Its translation is CASSRGPGSTDTQYF.

This chain joins TRBV9 and TRBJ1-2, with 7 bases matching TRBD1. The junction had 7 bases not matched to a gene; V was cut back by 5 bases and J by 6 bases. CDR1 and CDR2 from the germline V gene are SGDLS and YYNGEE. This CDR3 spans 13 amino acids. CDR3 sequence (DNA): TGTGCCAGCAGTAGCTTAGGGGGCGATGGCTACACCTTC. The encoded protein is CASSSLGGDGYTF.

V is TRBV28 and J is TRBJ2-7, with D unclear. Germline CDR1 MDHEN, CDR2 SYDVKM. The V and J ends lost 4 bases and 3 bases respectively, with 4 bases between them. The CDR3 loop spans 11 amino acids. CDR3 DNA: TGTGCCAGCAGTTCTCTCTACGAGCAGTACTTC. This encodes CASSSLYEQYF.

The genes are TRBV2 and TRBJ2-2, with 9 bases fitting TRBD2. V trimming: 8 bases; J trimming: 8 bases; junction bases outside the gene matches: 9. The CDR3 contains 14 residues. Germline loops: CDR1 SNHLY, CDR2 FYNNEI. The CDR3, as DNA: TGTGCCAGCGGTCTCGCGGGGGGGCTGGGGGAGCTGTTTTTT. As protein: CASGLAGGLGELFF. Drawing the rest from reference TRBV2 and TRBJ2-2, the complete variable domain is EPEVTQTPSHQVTQMGQEVILRCVPISNHLYFYWYRQILGQKVEFLVSFYNNEISEKSEIFDDQFSVERPDGSNFTLKIRSTKLEDSAMYFCASGLAGGLGELFFGEGSRLTVL.

As for this clone: A read error may account for a junction end that differs from germline. The rearrangement joins TRBV18 to TRBJ1-2, with 7 nucleotides matching TRBD1. The CDR3 length is 14 residues. CDR1 and CDR2 (germline): KGHSH, LQKENI. The CDR3 sequence: CASSPTGVDDGHTF. The CDR3 nucleotides are TGTGCCAGCTCGCCCACAGGGGTTGATGATGGCCACACCTTC.